This paragraph covers one T cell receptor beta chain sequence. Sequencing was performed with immunoSEQ multiplex PCR; in TCRdb, only in-frame clones are kept and a portion is missing. The profile shows about 120,000 clones, approximately 80% of them singletons. This CDR3 has 14 residues. Germline loops: CDR1 SGHNT, CDR2 YYREEE (reference sequence). V was cut by 4 bases and J by 8 bases, with 18 bases left in between. The data derive from a study of blood T cell repertoires in COVID-19. About the study: PBMCs, B-cell-depleted T cells, or T cells provided the cDNA or gDNA that made up the material.

The clonotype comes from a man aged 65 to 79 with acute or convalescent COVID-19. The sample was peripheral blood. This chain uses TRBV5-4 with TRBJ1-2; maybe TRBD1 (6 bases). CDR3 loop: CASSAQGGVQGYTF. CDR3 in DNA: TGTGCCAGCAGCGCACAGGGTGGGGTACAAGGCTACACCTTC.